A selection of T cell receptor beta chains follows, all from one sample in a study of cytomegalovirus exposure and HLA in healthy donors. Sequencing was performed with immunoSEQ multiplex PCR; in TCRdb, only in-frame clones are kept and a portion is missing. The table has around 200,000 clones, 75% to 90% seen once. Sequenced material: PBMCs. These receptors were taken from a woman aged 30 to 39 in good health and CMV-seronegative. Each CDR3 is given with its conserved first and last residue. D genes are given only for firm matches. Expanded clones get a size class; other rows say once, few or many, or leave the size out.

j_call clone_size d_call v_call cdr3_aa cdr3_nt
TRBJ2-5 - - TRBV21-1 CASSKARTDQETQYF TGTGCCAGCAGCAAAGCCCGGACAGACCAAGAGACCCAGTACTTC
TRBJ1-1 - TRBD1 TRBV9 CASSVHRGTEAFF TGTGCCAGCAGCGTCCACAGGGGGACTGAAGCTTTCTTT
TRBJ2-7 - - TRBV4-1 CASSQEGPGSYEQYF TGCGCCAGCAGCCAAGAGGGTCCGGGTAGCTACGAGCAGTACTTC
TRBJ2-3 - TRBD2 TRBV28 CASSLPGGKSDTQYF TGTGCCAGCAGTTTGCCGGGGGGAAAATCAGATACGCAGTATTTT
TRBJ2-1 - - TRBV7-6 CASSRGAHSSYNEQFF TGTGCCAGCAGCCGCGGGGCCCACAGCTCCTACAATGAGCAGTTCTTC
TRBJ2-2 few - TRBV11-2 CASRPSATGELFF TGTGCCAGCAGACCCAGCGCAACCGGGGAGCTGTTTTTT
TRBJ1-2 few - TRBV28 CASRLRSGLQGYTF TGTGCCAGCAGATTGAGATCAGGGTTGCAGGGCTACACCTTC
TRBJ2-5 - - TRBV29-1 CSSGVGIQGTQYF TGCAGCTCCGGAGTAGGGATTCAGGGGACCCAGTACTTC
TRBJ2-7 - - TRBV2 CASSVDSLYEQYF TGTGCCAGCAGTGTTGACAGCCTCTACGAGCAGTACTTC
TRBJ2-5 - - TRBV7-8 CASSRSTGIETQYF TGTGCCAGCAGCCGAAGTACAGGGATAGAGACCCAGTACTTC
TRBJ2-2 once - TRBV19 CASRIAETNTGELFF TGTGCCAGTAGAATAGCGGAGACGAACACCGGGGAGCTGTTTTTT
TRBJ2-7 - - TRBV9 CASSVHADNYEQYF TGTGCCAGCAGCGTACATGCGGATAACTACGAGCAGTACTTC
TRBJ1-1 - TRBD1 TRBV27 CASRRQGNTEAFF TGTGCCAGCAGACGACAGGGGAACACTGAAGCTTTCTTT
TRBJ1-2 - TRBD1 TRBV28 CASSLRDSTYGYTF TGTGCCAGCAGTTTACGGGACAGCACCTATGGCTACACCTTC
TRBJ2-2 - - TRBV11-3 CASDNSTGELFF TGTGCCAGCGATAACAGCACCGGGGAGCTGTTTTTT
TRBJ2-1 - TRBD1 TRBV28 CASTVSRTGDEQFF TGTGCCAGCACCGTATCGCGGACAGGCGATGAGCAGTTCTTC
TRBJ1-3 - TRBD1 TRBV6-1 CASTLDRVGNTIYF TGTGCCAGCACCCTAGACAGGGTAGGAAACACCATATATTTT
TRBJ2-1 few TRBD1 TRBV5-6 CASSPTGANEQFF TGTGCCAGCAGCCCTACAGGGGCGAATGAGCAGTTCTTC
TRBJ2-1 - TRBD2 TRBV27 CASSLIAGTVYNEQFF TGTGCCAGCAGTTTAATAGCGGGAACCGTTTACAATGAGCAGTTCTTC
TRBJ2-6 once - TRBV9 CASRRAPDGSSGANVLTF TGTGCCAGCAGACGAGCCCCGGACGGGAGCTCTGGGGCCAACGTCCTGACTTTC
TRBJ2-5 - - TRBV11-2 CASSWTQNQETQYF TGTGCCAGCAGCTGGACACAGAACCAAGAGACCCAGTACTTC
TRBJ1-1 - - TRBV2 CASRAGRMNTEAFF TGTGCCAGCAGGGCGGGACGCATGAACACTGAAGCTTTCTTT
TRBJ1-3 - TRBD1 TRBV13 CASSRGGQGGNTIYF TGTGCCAGTAGCAGGGGGGGACAGGGTGGAAACACCATATATTTT
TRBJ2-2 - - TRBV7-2 CASSFSQGSSTGELFF TGTGCCAGCAGCTTTTCTCAGGGGAGTAGTACCGGGGAGCTGTTTTTT
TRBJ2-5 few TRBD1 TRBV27 CASSLSGEGGGETQYF TGTGCCAGCAGTTTATCTGGTGAAGGGGGCGGGGAGACCCAGTACTTC
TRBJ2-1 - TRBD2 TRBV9 CASRPLAGYEQFF TGTGCCAGCAGGCCTCTAGCGGGATATGAGCAGTTCTTC
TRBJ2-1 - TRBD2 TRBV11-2 CASSFAGGRSDEQFF TGTGCCAGCAGCTTCGCGGGGGGCCGGAGCGATGAGCAGTTCTTC
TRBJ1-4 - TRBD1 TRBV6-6 CASSWWGQGDEKLFF TGTGCCAGCAGTTGGTGGGGACAGGGCGACGAAAAACTGTTTTTT
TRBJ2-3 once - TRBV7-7 CASSRLHDSTDTQYF TGTGCTAGCAGTAGACTACACGACAGCACAGATACGCAGTATTTT
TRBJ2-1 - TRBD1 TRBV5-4 CASSQPGQNNNEQFF TGTGCCAGCAGCCAACCGGGACAGAACAACAATGAGCAGTTCTTC
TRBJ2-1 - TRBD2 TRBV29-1 CSVRQSGGANEQFF TGCAGCGTTAGGCAAAGCGGGGGGGCCAATGAGCAGTTCTTC
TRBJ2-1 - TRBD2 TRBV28 CASRLGLPAGNEQFF TGTGCCAGCAGACTTGGGCTCCCAGCGGGGAATGAGCAGTTCTTC
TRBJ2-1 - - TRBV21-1 CASSKYLAGPRYNEQFF TGTGCCAGCAGCAAATATCTAGCGGGCCCCAGGTACAATGAGCAGTTCTTC
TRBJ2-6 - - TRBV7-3 CASSLNLGGANVLTF TGTGCCAGCAGCTTAAATCTCGGTGGGGCCAACGTCCTGACTTTC
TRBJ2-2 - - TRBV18 CASTLSTGNTGELFF TGTGCCAGCACCCTCTCGACGGGGAACACCGGGGAGCTGTTTTTT
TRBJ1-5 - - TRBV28 CASSFLDQPQHF TGTGCCAGCAGTTTCCTCGATCAGCCCCAGCATTTT
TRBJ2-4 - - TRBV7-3 CASSLGTPAKNIQYF TGTGCCAGCAGCTTGGGGACTCCAGCCAAAAACATTCAGTACTTC
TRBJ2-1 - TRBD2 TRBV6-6 CASSLRGGWDEQFF TGTGCCAGCAGCCTGCGGGGGGGCTGGGATGAGCAGTTCTTC
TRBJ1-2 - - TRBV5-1 CASSPAPQDKINGYTF TGCGCCAGCAGCCCCGCCCCACAGGACAAGATTAATGGCTACACCTTC
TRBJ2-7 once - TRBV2 CASSESRFDEQYF TGTGCCAGCAGTGAATCCAGGTTTGACGAGCAGTACTTC
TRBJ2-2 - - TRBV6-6 CASSLHGSSGGELFF TGTGCCAGCAGCCTTCACGGGTCGTCTGGCGGGGAGCTGTTTTTT
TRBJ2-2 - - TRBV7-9 CASSYTGRLADTGELFF TGTGCCAGCAGCTATACAGGGCGACTCGCGGACACCGGGGAGCTGTTTTTT
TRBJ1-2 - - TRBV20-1 CSAQRGGGYTF TGCAGTGCTCAAAGAGGTGGCGGCTACACCTTC
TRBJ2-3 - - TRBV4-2 CASSFQTPGDLYGTDTQYF TGTGCCAGCAGCTTTCAAACCCCCGGGGATCTGTATGGCACAGATACGCAGTATTTT
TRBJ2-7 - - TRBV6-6 CASSYSSSYEQYF TGTGCCAGCAGTTACAGTAGCTCCTACGAGCAGTACTTC
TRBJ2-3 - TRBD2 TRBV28 CASSLGQGGEDTQYF TGTGCCAGCAGTCTGGGCCAGGGAGGGGAAGATACGCAGTATTTT